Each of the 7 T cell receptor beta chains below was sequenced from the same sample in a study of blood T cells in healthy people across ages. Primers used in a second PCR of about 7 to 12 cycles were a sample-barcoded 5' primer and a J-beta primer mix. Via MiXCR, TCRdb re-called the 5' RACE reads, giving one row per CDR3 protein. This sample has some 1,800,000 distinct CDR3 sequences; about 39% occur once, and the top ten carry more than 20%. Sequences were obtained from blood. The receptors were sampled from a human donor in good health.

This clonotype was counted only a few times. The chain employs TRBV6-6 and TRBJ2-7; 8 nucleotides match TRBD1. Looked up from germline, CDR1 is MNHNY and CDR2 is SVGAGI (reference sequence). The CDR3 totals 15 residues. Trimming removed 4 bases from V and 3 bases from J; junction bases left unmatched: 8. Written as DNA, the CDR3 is TGTGCCAGCAGTTCACAAGACAGGGGATACTACGAGCAGTACTTC. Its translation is CASSSQDRGYYEQYF.

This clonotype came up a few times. CDR3 nucleotides: TGCAGTGCTGCGCGGGGACTAGAGCTGGCGGAGCAGTTCTTC. Amino acid sequence: CSAARGLELAEQFF. V gene TRBV20-1 combines with J gene TRBJ2-1, with 8 positions matching TRBD2. After removal of 5 bases from V and 10 bases from J, the junction contained 13 bases not matched to a gene. Per germline, CDR1 DFQATT and CDR2 SNEGSKA (reference sequence). The CDR3 totals 14 residues.

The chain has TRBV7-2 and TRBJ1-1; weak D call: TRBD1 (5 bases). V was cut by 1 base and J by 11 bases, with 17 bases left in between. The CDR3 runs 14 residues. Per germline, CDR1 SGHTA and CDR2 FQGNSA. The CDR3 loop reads CASSLEGAGTKAFF. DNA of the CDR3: TGTGCCAGCAGCTTAGAAGGGGCGGGGACGAAGGCTTTCTTT.

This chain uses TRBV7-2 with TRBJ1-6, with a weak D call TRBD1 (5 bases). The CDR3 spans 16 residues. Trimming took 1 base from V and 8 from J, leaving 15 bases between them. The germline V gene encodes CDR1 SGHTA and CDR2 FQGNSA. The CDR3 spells CASSLEGTTWYSPLHF. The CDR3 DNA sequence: TGTGCCAGCAGCTTAGAAGGGACTACCTGGTATTCACCCCTCCACTTT. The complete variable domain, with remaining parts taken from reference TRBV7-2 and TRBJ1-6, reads GAGVSQSPSNKVTEKGKDVELRCDPISGHTALYWYRQSLGQGLEFLIYFQGNSAPDKSGLPSDRFSAERTGGSVSTLTIQRTQQEDSAVYLCASSLEGTTWYSPLHFGNGTRLTVT.

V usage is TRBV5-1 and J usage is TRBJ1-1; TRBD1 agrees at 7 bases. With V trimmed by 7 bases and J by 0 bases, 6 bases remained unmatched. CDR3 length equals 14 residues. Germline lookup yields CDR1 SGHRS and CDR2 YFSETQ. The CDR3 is CASRSGTVNTEAFF. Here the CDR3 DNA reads TGCGCCAGCCGTTCCGGGACAGTGAACACTGAAGCTTTCTTT.

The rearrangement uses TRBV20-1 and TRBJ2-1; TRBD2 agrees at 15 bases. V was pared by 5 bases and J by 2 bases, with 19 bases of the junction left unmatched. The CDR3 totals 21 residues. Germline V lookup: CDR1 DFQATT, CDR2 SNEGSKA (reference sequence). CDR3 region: CSAPPFWTSGGAYRTYNEQFF. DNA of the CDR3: TGCAGTGCTCCACCGTTTTGGACTAGCGGGGGGGCCTACCGGACCTACAATGAGCAGTTCTTC.

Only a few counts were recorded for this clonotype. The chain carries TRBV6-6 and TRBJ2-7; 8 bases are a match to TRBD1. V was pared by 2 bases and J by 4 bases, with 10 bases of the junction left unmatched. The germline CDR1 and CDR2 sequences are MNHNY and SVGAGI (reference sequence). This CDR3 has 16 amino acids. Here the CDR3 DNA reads TGTGCCAGCAGTTACATCACAGGGGGTAGTGGATACGAGCAGTACTTC. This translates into CASSYITGGSGYEQYF.